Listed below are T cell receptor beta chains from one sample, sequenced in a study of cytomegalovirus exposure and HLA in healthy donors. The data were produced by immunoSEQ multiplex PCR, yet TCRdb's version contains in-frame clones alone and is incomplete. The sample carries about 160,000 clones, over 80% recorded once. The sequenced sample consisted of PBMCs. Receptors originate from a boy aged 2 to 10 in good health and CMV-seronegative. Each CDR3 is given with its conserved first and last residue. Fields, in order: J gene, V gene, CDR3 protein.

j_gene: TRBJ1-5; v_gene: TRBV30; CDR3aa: CAWSPGVDQPQHF
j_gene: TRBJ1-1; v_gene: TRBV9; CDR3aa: CASSVVGQGDTEAFF
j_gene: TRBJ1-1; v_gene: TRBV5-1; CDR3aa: CASSWGVDRGRTEAFF
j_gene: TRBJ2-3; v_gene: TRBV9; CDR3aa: CASSQLSRTDTQYF
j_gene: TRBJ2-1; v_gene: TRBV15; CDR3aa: CATSRGDLSNEQFF
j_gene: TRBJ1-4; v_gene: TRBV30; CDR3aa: CAWGYRAANEKLFF
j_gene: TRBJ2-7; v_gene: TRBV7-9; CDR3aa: CASSLSSTYEQYF
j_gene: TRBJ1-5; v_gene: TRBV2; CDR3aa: CASSDRTGRESHQPQHF
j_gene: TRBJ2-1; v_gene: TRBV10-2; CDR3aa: CASSDLAGVWSEQFF
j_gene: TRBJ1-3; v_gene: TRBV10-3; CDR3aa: CAISSGTGGNTIYF
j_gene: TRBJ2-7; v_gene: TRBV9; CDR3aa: CASSAGSSSYEQYF
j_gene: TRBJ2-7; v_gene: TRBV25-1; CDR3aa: CASSEVTGWGYEQYF
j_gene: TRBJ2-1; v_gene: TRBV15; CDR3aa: CATSEGQGVLNEQFF
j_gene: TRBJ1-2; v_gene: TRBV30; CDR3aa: CAWSVWPNYGYTF
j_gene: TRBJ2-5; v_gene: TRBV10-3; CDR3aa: CAISDFEGETQYF
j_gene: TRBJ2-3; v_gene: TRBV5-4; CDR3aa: CASSSRRTDTQYF
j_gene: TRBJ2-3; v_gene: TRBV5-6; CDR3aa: CASSLARTDTQYF
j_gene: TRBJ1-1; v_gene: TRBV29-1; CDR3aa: CSVSGVTEAFF
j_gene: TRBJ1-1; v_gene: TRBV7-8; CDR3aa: CASSPGHAGTEAFF
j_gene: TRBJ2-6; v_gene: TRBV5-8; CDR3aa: CASRTLVSGANVLTF
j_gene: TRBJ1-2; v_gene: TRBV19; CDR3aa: CASSVDRGAYGYTF
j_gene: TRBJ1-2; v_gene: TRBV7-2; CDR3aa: CASSGGQVPIYYGYTF
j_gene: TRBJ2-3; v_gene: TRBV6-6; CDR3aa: CASAPGASTDTQYF
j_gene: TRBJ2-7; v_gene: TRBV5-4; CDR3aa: CASSLSETRSEQYF
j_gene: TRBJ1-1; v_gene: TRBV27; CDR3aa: CASSVWTNTEAFF
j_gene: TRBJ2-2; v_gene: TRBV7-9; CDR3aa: CASSLLLTPGVRTGELFF
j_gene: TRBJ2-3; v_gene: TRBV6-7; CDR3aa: CASSYYRGNRTQYF
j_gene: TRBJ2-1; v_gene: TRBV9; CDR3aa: CASSVEGRAFRNEQFF
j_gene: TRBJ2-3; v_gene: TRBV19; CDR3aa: CASSIGPLTTDTQYF
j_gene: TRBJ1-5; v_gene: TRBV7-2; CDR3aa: CASSRGTGTQPQHF
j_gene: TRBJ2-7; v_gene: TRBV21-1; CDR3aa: CASSKSLKTADSYEQYF
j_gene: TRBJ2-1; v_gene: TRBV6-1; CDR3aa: CASSEEAAAYNEQFF
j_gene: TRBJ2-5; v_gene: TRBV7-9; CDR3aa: CASSSSEEIQETQYF
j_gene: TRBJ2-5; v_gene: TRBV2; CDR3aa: CASSGGGAETQYF
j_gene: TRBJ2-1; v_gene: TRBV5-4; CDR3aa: CASSLVGLYNEQFF
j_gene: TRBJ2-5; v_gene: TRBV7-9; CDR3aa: CASSHSGGTQSETQYF
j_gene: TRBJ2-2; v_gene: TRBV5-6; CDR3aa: CASSFLSAGLTGELFF
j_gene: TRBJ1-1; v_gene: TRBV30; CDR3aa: CAWSLTGDTEAFF
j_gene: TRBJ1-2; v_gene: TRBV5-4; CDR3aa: CASSLDTDRAHYGYTF
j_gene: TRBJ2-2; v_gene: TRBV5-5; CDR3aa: CASSFRFRDTGELFF
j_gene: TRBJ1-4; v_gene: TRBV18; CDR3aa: CASSRNRGPNEKLFF
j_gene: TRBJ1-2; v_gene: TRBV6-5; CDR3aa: CASTYGAWVELYGYTF
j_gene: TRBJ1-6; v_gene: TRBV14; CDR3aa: CASSRQKTDRSPLHF
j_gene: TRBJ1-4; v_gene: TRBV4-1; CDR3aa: CASSQGDRGSEKLFF
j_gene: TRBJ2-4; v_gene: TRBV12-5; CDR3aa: CASGLAEPLAKNIQYF
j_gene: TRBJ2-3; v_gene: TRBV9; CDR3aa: CASSSQASTDTQYF
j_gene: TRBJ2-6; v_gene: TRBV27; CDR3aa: CASRRLAGAAGANVLTF
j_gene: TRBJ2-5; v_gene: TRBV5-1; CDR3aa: CASSLASGREETQYF